These 4 T cell receptor beta chains were sequenced from one sample in a study of T cells in Graves' hyperthyroidism and ophthalmopathy. The source material, RNA transcripts, was used to amplify TCR beta CDR3 regions. A first-round RT-PCR of the TCR CDR3 used the HTBI primer set. Each CDR3 protein is one row after TCRdb ran MiXCR on the multiplex PCR reads. The data contain 500,000 to 600,000 distinct CDR3 sequences, 35% to 55% of them seen just once; the ten biggest clones take up approximately 8.4%. Sequencing was performed on peripheral blood or thyroid tissue (not recorded which). These TCRs come from a woman between 18 and 29 years old with Graves' hyperthyroidism.

This clonotype was picked up many times. The DNA for the CDR3 is TGCGCCAGCAGCATAAGAGACATCTCCTACGAGCAGTACTTC. Encoded protein: CASSIRDISYEQYF. The chain combines TRBV5-1 with TRBJ2-7; no firm D call. CDR1 SGHRS and CDR2 YFSETQ come from the germline V gene. This CDR3 contains 14 residues. Trimming shortened V by 4 bases and J by 0 bases, and 11 bases separated the two germline ends.

Comment on this clonotype: Because the CDR3 is missing its conserved closing phenylalanine or tryptophan, this is likely a read error. Because the CDR3's place on the DNA is in doubt, the DNA is left out and the CDR3 is given as listed by TCRdb. The rearrangement uses TRBV7-3 and TRBJ1-1. The germline gives CDR1 SGHTA, CDR2 FQGTGA. The CDR3 spans 8 residues, counting both ends. The chain's CDR3 is CASSSTLP.

The chain uses TRBV20-1 and TRBJ1-4; maybe TRBD1 (5 bases). Trimming removed 0 bases from V and 5 bases from J, with 22 bases in between. Germline assignment: CDR1 DFQATT and CDR2 SNEGSKA (reference sequence). This CDR3 comprises 18 residues. The CDR3 region is CSARDEGRAFMPNEKLFF. In DNA form, the CDR3 reads TGCAGTGCTAGAGATGAAGGCAGGGCCTTTATGCCGAATGAAAAACTGTTTTTT.

This clonotype occurred a few times. The CDR3 ends on some other residue instead of the conserved phenylalanine or tryptophan, so this is likely a read error. The rearrangement joins TRBV19 to TRBJ2-5; 10 nucleotides match TRBD1. The V and J ends lost 5 bases and 5 bases, in that order; junction bases with no gene match: 5. The CDR3 spans 14 residues. Germline CDR1 and CDR2: LNHDA and SQIVND (reference sequence). The CDR3 loop is CASSYRQGAETQYL. The CDR3 DNA reads TGTGCCAGTAGTTACAGACAGGGGGCGGAGACCCAGTACCTC.